This is a list of T cell receptor beta chains from one sample in a study of T-cell reconstitution after alpha-beta-depleted transplantation in children. TCRdb re-called the PCR reads with MiXCR, one entry per CDR3 protein. The sample carries around 410,000 distinct CDR3 sequences, about a tenth recorded once. The material was PBMCs from the stem cell graft donor, obtained from the stem cell graft. The receptors stem from a human donor who donated a stem cell graft to a child with acute myeloid leukemia. Both conserved end residues are part of each CDR3. The D gene is left open where the match is weak. Clone size is given for some rows only: seen once, a few or many times, or a class if the clone is expanded.

d_call	j_call	clone_size	v_call	cdr3_aa	cdr3_nt
TRBD1	TRBJ2-2	NA	TRBV20-1	CSASRRGRTGELFF	TGCAGTGCGAGCCGCAGGGGGCGGACCGGGGAGCTGTTTTTT
NA	TRBJ2-1	few	TRBV5-1	CASSLRSGGDNEQFF	TGCGCCAGCAGCTTGAGGAGCGGAGGGGACAATGAGCAGTTCTTC
NA	TRBJ1-1	NA	TRBV7-2	CASSYDHTEAFF	TGTGCCAGCAGCTACGACCACACTGAAGCTTTCTTT
NA	TRBJ2-2	NA	TRBV10-3	CAISPGISAGELFF	TGTGCCATCAGCCCCGGGATCTCGGCCGGGGAGCTGTTTTTT
NA	TRBJ2-5	few	TRBV25-1	CASRGSRETQYF	TGTGCCAGCAGGGGCTCGAGGGAGACCCAGTACTTC
NA	TRBJ2-5	NA	TRBV12-3/TRBV12-4	CASSKSETQYF	TGTGCCAGCAGTAAATCAGAGACCCAGTACTTC
TRBD1	TRBJ2-3	few	TRBV5-1	CASSLVRDRGTDTQYF	TGCGCCAGCAGCTTGGTCCGGGACAGGGGCACAGATACGCAGTATTTT
TRBD1	TRBJ1-2	NA	TRBV5-1	CATSDRGRGYTF	TGCGCCACCTCGGACAGGGGTCGGGGCTACACCTTC
NA	TRBJ1-1	few	TRBV18	CASSPTYRLIRTMNTEAFF	TGTGCCAGCTCACCTACCTACCGATTAATACGAACCATGAACACTGAAGCTTTCTTT
NA	TRBJ2-3	many	TRBV20-1	CSARSGTRGPDTQYF	TGCAGTGCTAGGTCAGGGACCAGGGGTCCAGATACGCAGTATTTT
TRBD1	TRBJ2-1	many	TRBV12-3/TRBV12-4	CASSFGTGGNEQFF	TGTGCCAGCTCTTTCGGTACAGGGGGCAATGAGCAGTTCTTC
NA	TRBJ2-1	NA	TRBV15	CATSRRTSNEQFF	TGTGCCACCAGCCGCCGGACCTCCAATGAGCAGTTCTTT
NA	TRBJ1-2	NA	TRBV5-1	CASNRWGGDDYGYTF	TGCGCCAGCAATCGTTGGGGGGGCGATGACTATGGCTACACCTTC
NA	TRBJ1-2	NA	TRBV27	CASSDWTDYGYTF	TGTGCCAGCAGCGATTGGACAGACTATGGCTACACCTTC
NA	TRBJ1-4	NA	TRBV13	CASSRTGEKLFF	TGTGCCAGCAGCCGCACAGGGGAAAAACTGTTTTTT
TRBD2	TRBJ2-1	many	TRBV5-1	CASSLGSGIINEQFF	TGCGCCAGCAGCTTGGGTAGCGGGATTATAAATGAGCAGTTCTTC
TRBD1	TRBJ2-5	few	TRBV5-1	CASSLAEAGGETQYF	TGCGCCAGCAGCTTGGCGGAAGCAGGGGGAGAGACCCAGTACTTC
TRBD1	TRBJ1-6	NA	TRBV5-1	CASSWDRVEESPLHF	TGCGCCAGCAGCTGGGACAGGGTAGAAGAATCACCCCTCCACTTT
NA	TRBJ2-3	few	TRBV9	CASSVTGTVTDTQYF	TGTGCCAGCAGCGTTACCGGGACGGTGACGGATACGCAGTATTTT
TRBD2	TRBJ2-7	few	TRBV12-3/TRBV12-4	CASSWRDYLYEQYF	TGTGCCAGCAGCTGGCGGGACTACCTCTACGAGCAGTACTTC
TRBD1	TRBJ2-1	NA	TRBV6-2/TRBV6-3	CASSYRIDERQGRNEQFF	TGTGCCAGCAGTTACCGAATCGATGAAAGACAGGGGCGGAATGAGCAGTTCTTC
TRBD2	TRBJ2-5	many	TRBV5-1	CASSPLAGAETQYF	TGCGCCAGCAGTCCACTAGCGGGAGCGGAGACCCAGTACTTC
TRBD1	TRBJ1-6	NA	TRBV10-3	CARSTGADSPLHF	TGTGCCAGGTCGACAGGGGCGGATTCACCCCTCCACTTT